This T cell receptor beta chain originates from a study of blood T cell repertoires in COVID-19. For the study at large: The samples span acute and convalescent COVID-19 from the United States, Italy and Spain. PBMCs, B-cell-depleted T cells, or T cells provided the cDNA or gDNA that made up the material.

Authors' methods: Cell counts per sample came from amplifying reference gene primers. Measured with immunoSEQ multiplex PCR; TCRdb has only the in-frame clones, and not every one. The V and J calls and the clone size are those of that table, but D and trimming were determined from the DNA. The sample lists under 40,000 clones, over 80% occurring once. Sample: peripheral blood. The sequence was obtained from a man aged 45-65 years with active or convalescent COVID-19.

DNA for the CDR3: TGTGCCAGCAGCTCAGGAGCTCCCTATAGCGTTAGGGTTATTTCTGGGGCCAACGTCCTGACTTTC. It encodes CASSSGAPYSVRVISGANVLTF. The V and J genes are TRBV28 and TRBJ2-6, with a tentative D call TRBD2 (5 bases). Trimming removed 6 bases from V and 1 base from J, with 31 bases in between. The CDR3 consists of 22 residues. Germline V CDR1 and CDR2: MDHEN, SYDVKM. The full variable domain, in which reference TRBV28 and TRBJ2-6 provide the parts outside the CDR3, is DVKVTQSSRYLVKRTGEKVFLECVQDMDHENMFWYRQDPGLGLRLIYFSYDVKMKEKGDIPEGYSVSREKKERFSLILESASTNQTSMYLCASSSGAPYSVRVISGANVLTFGAGSRLTVL.